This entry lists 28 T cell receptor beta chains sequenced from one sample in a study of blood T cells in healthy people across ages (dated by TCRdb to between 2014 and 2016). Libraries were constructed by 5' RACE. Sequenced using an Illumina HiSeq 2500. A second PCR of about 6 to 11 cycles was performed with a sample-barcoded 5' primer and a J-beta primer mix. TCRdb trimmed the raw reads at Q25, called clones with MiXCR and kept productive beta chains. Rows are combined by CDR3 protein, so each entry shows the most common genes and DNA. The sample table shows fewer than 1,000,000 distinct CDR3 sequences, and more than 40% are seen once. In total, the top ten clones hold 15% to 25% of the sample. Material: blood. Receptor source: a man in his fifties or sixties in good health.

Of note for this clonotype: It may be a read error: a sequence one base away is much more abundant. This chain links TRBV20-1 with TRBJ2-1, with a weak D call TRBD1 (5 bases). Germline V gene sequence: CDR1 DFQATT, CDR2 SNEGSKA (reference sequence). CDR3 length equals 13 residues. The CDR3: CGAILTDYNEQFF. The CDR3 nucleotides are TGCGGTGCTATTTTGACAGACTACAATGAGCAGTTCTTC.

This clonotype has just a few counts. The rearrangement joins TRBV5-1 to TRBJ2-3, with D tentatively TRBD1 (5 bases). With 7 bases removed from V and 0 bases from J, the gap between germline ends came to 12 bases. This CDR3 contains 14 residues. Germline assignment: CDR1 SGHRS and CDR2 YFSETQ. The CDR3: CASSMGPSTDTQYF. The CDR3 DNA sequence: TGCGCCAGCTCCATGGGGCCCAGCACAGATACGCAGTATTTT. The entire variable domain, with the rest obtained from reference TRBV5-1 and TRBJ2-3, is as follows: KAGVTQTPRYLIKTRGQQVTLSCSPISGHRSVSWYQQTPGQGLQFLFEYFSETQRNKGNFPGRFSGRQFSNSRSEMNVSTLELGDSALYLCASSMGPSTDTQYFGPGTRLTVL.

Written as DNA, the CDR3 is TGCAGTGCTAGAGTGGCGGACAGGGGTGGCTACACCTTC. Translating it yields CSARVADRGGYTF. The rearrangement joins TRBV20-1 to TRBJ1-2; 9 nucleotides line up with TRBD1. CDR3 length: 13 residues. Germline CDR1 reads DFQATT; CDR2 reads SNEGSKA (reference sequence). Unmatched junction bases numbered 4, after V lost 1 base and J lost 7 bases.

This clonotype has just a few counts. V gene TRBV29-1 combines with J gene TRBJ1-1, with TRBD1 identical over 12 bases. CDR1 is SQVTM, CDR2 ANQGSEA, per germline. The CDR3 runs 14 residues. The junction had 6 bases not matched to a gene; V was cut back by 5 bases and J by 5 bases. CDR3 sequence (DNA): TGCAGCGTTACGGGACAGGGGGCAGGTACTGAAGCTTTCTTT. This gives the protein CSVTGQGAGTEAFF.

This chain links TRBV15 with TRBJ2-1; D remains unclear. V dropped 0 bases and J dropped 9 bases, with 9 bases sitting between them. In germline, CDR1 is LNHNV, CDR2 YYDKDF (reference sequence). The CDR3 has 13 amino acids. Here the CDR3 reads CATSREAVGEQFF. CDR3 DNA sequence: TGTGCCACCAGCAGAGAGGCGGTGGGTGAGCAGTTCTTC.

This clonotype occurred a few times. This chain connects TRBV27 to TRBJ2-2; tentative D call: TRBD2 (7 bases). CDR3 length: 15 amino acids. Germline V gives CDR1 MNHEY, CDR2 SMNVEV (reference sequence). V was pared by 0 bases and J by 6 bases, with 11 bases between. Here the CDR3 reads CASSLSGGGAGELFF. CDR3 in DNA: TGTGCCAGCAGTTTATCCGGAGGGGGGGCCGGGGAGCTGTTTTTT.

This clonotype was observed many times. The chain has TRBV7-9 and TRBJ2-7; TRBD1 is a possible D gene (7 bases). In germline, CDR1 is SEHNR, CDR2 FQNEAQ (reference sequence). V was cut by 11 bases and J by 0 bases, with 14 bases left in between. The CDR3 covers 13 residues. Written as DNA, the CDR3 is TGTGCCGGGGGGCACAGGGGCTCCTACGAGCAGTACTTC. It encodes CAGGHRGSYEQYF.

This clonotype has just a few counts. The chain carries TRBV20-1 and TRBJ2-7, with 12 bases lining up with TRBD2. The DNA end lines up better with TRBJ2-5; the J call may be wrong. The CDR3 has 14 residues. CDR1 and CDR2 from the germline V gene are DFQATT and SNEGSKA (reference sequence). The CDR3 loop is CSAPSGGATETQYF. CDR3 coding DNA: TGCAGTGCCCCTAGCGGGGGGGCCACCGAGACCCAGTACTTC.

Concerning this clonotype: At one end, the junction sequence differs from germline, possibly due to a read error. CDR3 bases: TGTACCAGCAGGACAGGGGGCGGCAATCAGCCCCAGCATTTT. It codes for CTSRTGGGNQPQHF. This sequence joins TRBV6-6 and TRBJ1-5, with 11 positions matching TRBD1. The CDR3 runs 14 residues. CDR1 and CDR2 from the germline V gene are MNHNY and SVGAGI (reference sequence).

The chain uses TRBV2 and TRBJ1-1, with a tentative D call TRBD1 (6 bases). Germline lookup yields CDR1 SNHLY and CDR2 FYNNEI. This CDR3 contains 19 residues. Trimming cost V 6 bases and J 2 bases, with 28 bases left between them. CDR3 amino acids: CASSLTGQGDTSLNTEAFF. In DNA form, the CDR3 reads TGTGCCAGCAGCCTCACGGGGCAAGGGGACACCTCCCTCAACACTGAAGCTTTCTTT.

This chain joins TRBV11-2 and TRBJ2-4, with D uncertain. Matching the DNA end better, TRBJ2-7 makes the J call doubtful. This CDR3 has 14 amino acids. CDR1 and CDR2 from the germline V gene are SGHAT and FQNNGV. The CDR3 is CASSLDPASHEQYF. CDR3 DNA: TGTGCCAGCAGCTTAGATCCGGCTTCGCACGAGCAGTACTTC.

The CDR3 protein is CASSPSGPYEQYF. The CDR3 DNA reads as TGTGCCAGCAGCCCTAGCGGACCCTACGAGCAGTACTTC. This sequence joins TRBV3-1 and TRBJ2-7; the match to TRBD2 covers 7 bases. J lost 2 bases, V lost 4 bases, and 2 bases had no gene match. Looked up from germline, CDR1 is LGHDT and CDR2 is YNNKEL (reference sequence). The CDR3 loop spans 13 amino acids.

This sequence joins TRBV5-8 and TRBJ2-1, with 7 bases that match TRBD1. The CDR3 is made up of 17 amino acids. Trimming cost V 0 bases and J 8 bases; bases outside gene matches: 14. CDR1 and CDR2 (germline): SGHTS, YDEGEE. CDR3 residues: CASSLEGAGIVPYEQFF. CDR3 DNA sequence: TGTGCCAGCAGCTTGGAGGGGGCAGGGATCGTTCCGTATGAGCAGTTCTTC.

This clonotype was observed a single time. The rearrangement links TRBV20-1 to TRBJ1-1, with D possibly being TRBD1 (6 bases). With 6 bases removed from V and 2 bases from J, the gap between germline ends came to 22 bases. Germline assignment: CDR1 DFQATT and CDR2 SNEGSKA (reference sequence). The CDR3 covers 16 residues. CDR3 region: CSARIQGRGSNTEAFF. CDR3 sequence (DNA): TGCAGTGCAAGAATACAGGGACGGGGATCCAACACTGAAGCTTTCTTT.

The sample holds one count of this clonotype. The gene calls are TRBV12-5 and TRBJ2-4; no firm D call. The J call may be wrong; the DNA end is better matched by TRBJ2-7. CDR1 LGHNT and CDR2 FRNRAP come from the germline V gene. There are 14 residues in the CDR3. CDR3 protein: CASGLIAKPYEQYF. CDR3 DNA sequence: TGTGCTAGTGGTCTAATAGCTAAGCCCTACGAGCAGTACTTC.

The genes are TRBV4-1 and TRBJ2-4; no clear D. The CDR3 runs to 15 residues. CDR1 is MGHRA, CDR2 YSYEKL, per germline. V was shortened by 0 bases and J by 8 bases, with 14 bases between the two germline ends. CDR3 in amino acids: CASSQDLLTTDIQYF. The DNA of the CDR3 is TGCGCCAGCAGCCAAGACCTCTTAACGACGGACATTCAGTACTTC.

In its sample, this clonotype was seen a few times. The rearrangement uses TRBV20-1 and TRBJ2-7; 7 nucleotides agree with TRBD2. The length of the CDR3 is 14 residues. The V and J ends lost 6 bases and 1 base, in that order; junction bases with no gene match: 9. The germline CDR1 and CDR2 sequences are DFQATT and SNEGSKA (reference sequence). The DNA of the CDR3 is TGCAGTGCCCCGGCTGGGGAGGGGTCCTACGAGCAGTACTTC. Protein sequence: CSAPAGEGSYEQYF.

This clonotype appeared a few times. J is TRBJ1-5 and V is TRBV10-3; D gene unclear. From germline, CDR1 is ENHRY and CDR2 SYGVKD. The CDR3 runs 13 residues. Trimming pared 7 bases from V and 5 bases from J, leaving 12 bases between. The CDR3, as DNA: TGTGCCATCACCAGCTCACTTGATCAGCCCCAGCATTTT. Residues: CAITSSLDQPQHF.

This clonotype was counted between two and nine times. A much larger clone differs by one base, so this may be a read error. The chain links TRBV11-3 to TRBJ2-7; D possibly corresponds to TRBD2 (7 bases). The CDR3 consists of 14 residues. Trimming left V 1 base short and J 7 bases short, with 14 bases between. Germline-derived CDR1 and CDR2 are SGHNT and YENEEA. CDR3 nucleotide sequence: TGTGCCAGCAGCTTAGTCGGGGGGCGGGATGAGCAGTACTTC. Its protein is CASSLVGGRDEQYF.

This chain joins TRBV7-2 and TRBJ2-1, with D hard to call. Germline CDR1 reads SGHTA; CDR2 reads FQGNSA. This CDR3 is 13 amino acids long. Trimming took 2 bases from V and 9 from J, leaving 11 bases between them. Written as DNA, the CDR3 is TGTGCCAGCAGCTTACACAAGACGGCTGAGCAGTTCTTC. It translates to CASSLHKTAEQFF. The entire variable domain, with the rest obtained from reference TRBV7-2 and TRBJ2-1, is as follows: GAGVSQSPSNKVTEKGKDVELRCDPISGHTALYWYRQSLGQGLEFLIYFQGNSAPDKSGLPSDRFSAERTGGSVSTLTIQRTQQEDSAVYLCASSLHKTAEQFFGPGTRLTVL.

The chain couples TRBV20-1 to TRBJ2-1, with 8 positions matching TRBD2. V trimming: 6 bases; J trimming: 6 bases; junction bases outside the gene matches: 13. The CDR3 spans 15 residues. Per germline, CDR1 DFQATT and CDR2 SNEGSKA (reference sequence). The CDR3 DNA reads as TGCAGTGCCAACCTGAGGACTAGCTTGAGCAATGAGCAGTTCTTC. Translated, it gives CSANLRTSLSNEQFF.

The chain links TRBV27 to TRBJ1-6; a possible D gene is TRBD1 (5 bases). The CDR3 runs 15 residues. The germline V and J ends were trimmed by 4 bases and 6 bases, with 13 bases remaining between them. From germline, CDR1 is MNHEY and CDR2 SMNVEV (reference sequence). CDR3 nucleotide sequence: TGTGCCAGCAGTTCGGGACGGGAGGCTAATTCACCCCTCCACTTT. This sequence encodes CASSSGREANSPLHF.

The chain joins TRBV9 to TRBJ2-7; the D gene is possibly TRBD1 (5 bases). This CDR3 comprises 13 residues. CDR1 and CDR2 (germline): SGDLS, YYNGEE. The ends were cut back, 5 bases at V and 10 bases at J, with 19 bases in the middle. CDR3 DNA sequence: TGTGCCAGCAGTAAGACAGACGCTACGAGCCAGTACTTC. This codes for CASSKTDATSQYF. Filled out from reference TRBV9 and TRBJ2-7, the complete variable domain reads DSGVTQTPKHLITATGQRVTLRCSPRSGDLSVYWYQQSLDQGLQFLIQYYNGEERAKGNILERFSAQQFPDLHSELNLSSLELGDSALYFCASSKTDATSQYFGPGTRLTVT.

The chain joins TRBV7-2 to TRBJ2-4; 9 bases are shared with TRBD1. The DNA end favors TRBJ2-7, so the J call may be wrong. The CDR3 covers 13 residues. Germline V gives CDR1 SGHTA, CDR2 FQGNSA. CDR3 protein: CASSGRQGVEQYF. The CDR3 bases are TGTGCCAGCAGCGGAAGACAGGGGGTCGAGCAGTACTTC.

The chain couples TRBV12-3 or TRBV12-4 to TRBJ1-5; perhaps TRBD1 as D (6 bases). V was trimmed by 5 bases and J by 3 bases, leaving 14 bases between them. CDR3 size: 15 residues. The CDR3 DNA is TGTGCCAGCAGTCAATCCGGGACATACAATCAGCCCCAGCATTTT. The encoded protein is CASSQSGTYNQPQHF.

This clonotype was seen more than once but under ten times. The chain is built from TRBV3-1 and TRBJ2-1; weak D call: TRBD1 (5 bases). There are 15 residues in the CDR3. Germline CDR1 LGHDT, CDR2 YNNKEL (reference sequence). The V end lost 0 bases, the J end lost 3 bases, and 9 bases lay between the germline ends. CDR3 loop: CASSQDGQGYNEQFF. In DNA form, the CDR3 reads TGTGCCAGCAGCCAAGATGGGCAGGGCTACAATGAGCAGTTCTTC.

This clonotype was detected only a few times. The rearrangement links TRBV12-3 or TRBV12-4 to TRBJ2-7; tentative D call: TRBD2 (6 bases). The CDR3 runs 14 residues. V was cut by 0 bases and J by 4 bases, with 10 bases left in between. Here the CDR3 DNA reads TGTGCCAGCAGTTTAGCCGGACTAATGTACGAGCAGTACTTC. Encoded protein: CASSLAGLMYEQYF.

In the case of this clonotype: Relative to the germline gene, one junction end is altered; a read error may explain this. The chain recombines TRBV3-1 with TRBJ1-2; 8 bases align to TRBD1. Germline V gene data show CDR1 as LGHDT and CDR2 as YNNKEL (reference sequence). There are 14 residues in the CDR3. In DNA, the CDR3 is TGTGCCTGCAGCCCAGGACAGGGTACCTATGGCTACACCTTC. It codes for CACSPGQGTYGYTF. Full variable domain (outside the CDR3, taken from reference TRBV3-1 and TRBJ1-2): DTAVSQTPKYLVTQMGNDKSIKCEQNLGHDTMYWYKQDSKKFLKIMFSYNNKELIINETVPNRFSPKSPDKAHLNLHINSLELGDSAVYFCACSPGQGTYGYTFGSGTRLTVV.